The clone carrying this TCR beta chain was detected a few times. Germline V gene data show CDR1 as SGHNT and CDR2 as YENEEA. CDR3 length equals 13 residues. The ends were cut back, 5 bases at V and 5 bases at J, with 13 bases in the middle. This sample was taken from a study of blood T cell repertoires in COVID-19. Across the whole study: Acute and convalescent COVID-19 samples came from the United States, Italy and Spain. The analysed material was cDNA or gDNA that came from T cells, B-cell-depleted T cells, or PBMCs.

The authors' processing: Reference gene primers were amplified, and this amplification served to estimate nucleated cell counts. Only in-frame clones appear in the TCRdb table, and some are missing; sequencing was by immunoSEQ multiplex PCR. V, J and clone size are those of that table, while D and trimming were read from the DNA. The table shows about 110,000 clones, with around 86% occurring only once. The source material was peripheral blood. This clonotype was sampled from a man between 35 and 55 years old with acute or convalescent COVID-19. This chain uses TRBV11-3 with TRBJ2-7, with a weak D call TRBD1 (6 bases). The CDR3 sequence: CASSPTGSDEQYF. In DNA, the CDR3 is TGTGCCAGCAGCCCTACAGGGAGCGACGAGCAGTACTTC.